This T cell receptor (beta chain) was documented in a study of blood T cell repertoires in COVID-19 (TCRdb year 2020). Background on the whole study: Samples from collaborators originated in the United States, Italy and Spain and spanned both the acute and convalescent phases of COVID-19. Subjects who had been exposed to COVID-19, were actively infected with it, or had recovered from it provided the deeply sampled blood TCRbeta repertoires that made up the dataset. Samples were obtained from the ongoing ImmuneRACE study (first 160 participants) and from 1,200 or so subjects provided by 6 global collaborators. The sample metadata nearly always contained a de-identified subject ID, COVID-19 status, age in years and sex. Where available, HLA class I and class II types were obtained from metadata supplied by the sample provider rather than from assay-based typing. The repertoires were released in a freely available public database intended as a resource for research on the immune response to SARS-CoV-2. The material from the prospective study consisted of cDNA or gDNA derived from T cells, B-cell-depleted T cells, or PBMCs.

The collaborating institutions used their own protocols to collect whole blood in K2EDTA tubes. Collaborator samples were shipped for TCRbeta analysis as frozen whole blood, isolated PBMCs, or DNA extracted from either sample type. Comment on this clone: What antigen it recognizes has not been identified. Nothing much larger sits one base from this clone, and base qualities are not available.

The germline V gene sets CDR1 to SNHLY and CDR2 to FYNNEI. The CDR3 holds 13 amino acids from the cysteine to the phenylalanine. Only the CDR3 part of the read is kept: 39 bases, read in frame from the first base. Unmatched junction bases come to 0, with V trimmed by 1 base and J by 4 bases. On the study overall, not on this receptor specifically: How much clinical and demographic metadata was included differed by source and by participant, and the metadata was provided uncurated.

TCRbeta CDR3 regions were amplified from genomic DNA using the immunoSEQ Assay, a bias-controlled multiplex PCR. The original pipeline was this. The number of nucleated cells in each sample was estimated from the amplification of reference gene primers within the assay. Sequence reads were collapsed and filtered to measure the absolute abundance of every unique TCRbeta CDR3 rearrangement. For each sample, productive Simpson clonality was calculated by taking the square root of Simpson's diversity index across productive rearrangements. TCRdb provides this immuneACCESS table in a form limited to in-frame rearrangements. Some clones are lacking; in checked studies, under half of them reflect an unresolved V gene, and why the rest are absent is not known. That table gives V, J and clone size, and the DNA gave D and trimming. Present in this sample are approximately 150,000 clones, approximately 86% of which were seen just once. The top ten clonotypes cover just under 0.95% of the sample.

The chain links TRBV2 with TRBJ2-5; 7 nucleotides in the junction match TRBD2. Sequenced: peripheral blood. The receptor's source is a woman aged 45-59 years with acute or convalescent COVID-19. The nucleotide sequence is TGTGCCAGCAGTGAAGGGGGGGGAGAGACCCAGTACTTC. Translated, it reads CASSEGGGETQYF.